This is a list of T cell receptor beta chains from one sample in a study of human T cells and chemical hapten exposure. Using its own MiXCR run on the RACE reads, TCRdb lists one record per CDR3 protein. The table lists about 160,000 distinct CDR3 sequences, 25% to 35% of them singletons. Sequenced material: whole blood, taken in connection with sensitization to the hapten diphenylcyclopropenone (DPC). The receptors here all came from a woman in her late teens or twenties with alopecia areata. Some clones in this sample may be carry-over from other donors' samples. The CDR3 runs from the conserved cysteine through the conserved F or W.

TRBJ1-2	TRBV29-1	CSVRDRGIYGYTF
TRBJ2-3	TRBV4-2	CASSQEAATDTQYF
TRBJ2-7	TRBV18	CASSPELAGEQYF
TRBJ2-7	TRBV7-7	CASSPLPPGLLYEQYF
TRBJ2-7	TRBV4-2	CASSQELAVTYEQYF
TRBJ1-2	TRBV20-1	CSAQRSYTF
TRBJ1-5	TRBV4-3	CASSQDLGSQPQHF
TRBJ2-2	TRBV29-1	CSVELTGGPGELFF
TRBJ1-2	TRBV10-3	CAISGDSGYGYTF
TRBJ1-5	TRBV20-1	CSLGQVNQPQHF
TRBJ1-2	TRBV29-1	CSVGGAGTGNYGYTF
TRBJ2-7	TRBV29-1	CSVALSGTYEQYF
TRBJ1-5	TRBV18	CASSSSGLNQPQHF
TRBJ1-3	TRBV7-2	CASSPSRGTGGNTIYF
TRBJ2-7	TRBV10-3	CAIRGLPGREQYF
TRBJ2-4	TRBV27	CASRKDRGINIQYF
TRBJ1-1	TRBV4-1	CASSQDGGGMFLTEAFF
TRBJ2-1	TRBV5-6	CASTTGSSYNEQFF
TRBJ2-1	TRBV21-1	CASSKEGAGGPGNEQFF
TRBJ2-1	TRBV29-1	CSVWVAGGEFF
TRBJ2-2	TRBV4-3	CASSQEGANTGELFF
TRBJ2-1	TRBV12-3/TRBV12-4	CASSPRDRRSYNEQFF
TRBJ1-1	TRBV20-1	CSARETRPFGAEAFF
TRBJ1-2	TRBV5-1	CASSWSPKAYGYTF
TRBJ2-7	TRBV5-1	CASSLEGLEQYF
TRBJ2-2	TRBV29-1	CSVGLGTGIPNTGELFF
TRBJ2-1	TRBV4-2	CASSQDDLGSYNEQFF
TRBJ1-4	TRBV4-1	CASSYRDRVEKLFF
TRBJ1-1	TRBV25-1	CASSEYGQGGTEAFF
TRBJ2-2	TRBV6-4	CASSDSTGGTGELFF
TRBJ1-6	TRBV5-1	CASSPGPGGSPLHF
TRBJ2-7	TRBV2	CASKGGDSLYEQYF
TRBJ1-5	TRBV7-9	CASSLAEYQPQHF
TRBJ1-2	TRBV5-1	CASSPRTGALYTF
TRBJ2-2	TRBV7-2	CASSFARSGELFF
TRBJ2-7	TRBV14	CASRKTSGDYEQYF
TRBJ2-5	TRBV20-1	CSALDSNRETQYF
TRBJ1-2	TRBV29-1	CSVAFRLSYGYTF
TRBJ2-7	TRBV24-1	CATSDFLAGDEQYF